This record covers a single TCR beta chain. These data belong to a study of CD8 T cells in Susac syndrome. Germline V lookup: CDR1 SGHRS, CDR2 YFSETQ. The CDR3 is 15 amino acids. The V and J ends lost 2 bases and 0 bases respectively, with 6 bases between them. Reverse transcription of roughly 0.5 to 1 ug RNA used random hexamers. Multiplex immunoSEQ PCR targeted 54 Vbeta and 13 Jbeta TCR beta segments. TCRdb itself ran the immunoSEQ multiplex PCR reads through MiXCR, one entry per CDR3 protein. The sample records about 400,000 distinct CDR3 sequences, approximately 85% being singletons. The origin of this receptor is a human donor with multiple sclerosis. The material sequenced was CD8+ T cells from PBMCs. The chain joins TRBV5-1 to TRBJ2-6; unclear D gene. The CDR3 spells CASSLIVSGANVLTF. CDR3 bases: TGCGCCAGCAGCTTAATAGTCTCTGGGGCCAACGTCCTGACTTTC.